This T cell receptor (beta chain) was sequenced in a study of cytomegalovirus exposure and HLA in healthy donors (dated by TCRdb to 2016 to 2017). As for the study more broadly: In an earlier analysis of some 550 of the donors, about 270 Gb of sequence data and approximately 100 million unique TCR beta sequences from 180 million or so T cells were reported. An early release covering roughly 580 HLA-typed donors comprised approximately 290 gigabases of sequencing data and roughly 85 million unique TCR sequences. Of the 300 to 450 genotyped donors, roughly 76% were placed in the genetic ancestry cluster associated with self-reported Caucasian donors. The study was designed to test whether signatures of past pathogen exposure could be identified by cataloging public T cell receptors. The study used immunosequencing to profile the T cell repertoires of approximately 690 subjects and linked those repertoires to cytomegalovirus serostatus. In addition to the first cohort of around 670 subjects, a separate validation cohort of approximately 120 different subjects was used. To predict cytomegalovirus infection status, the study combined high-throughput TCR immunosequencing, statistical association of individual TCRs with disease status, and machine learning. A later analysis re-examined previously published TCR beta repertoires from hundreds of donors and added high-resolution HLA genotyping to investigate patterns of TCR occurrence. The later analysis used no new phenotypic data to find candidate immune exposures, relying instead on TCR beta sequences and their occurrence across donors. To decide whether each TCR beta V gene segment behaved as functional or pseudogenic, an earlier analysis of 587 of the donors relied on high-throughput TCR beta sequencing. Donor age, sex, ethnicity and CMV serostatus were compiled alongside the repertoire data. A later genetic analysis took genome-wide SNP genotypes for about three fifths of the 666 donors and used that subset as a discovery cohort. Every discovery cohort repertoire had been produced on one sequencing platform. Both class I and class II loci were covered by HLA typing, at four-digit resolution. The number of donors typed differed by locus, with about 629-630 for A, B, C, DRB1 and DQB1, more than 500 for DQA1, 606 for DPA1, and 450 to 480 for DPB1. Roughly 5 DR-DQ haplotypes were handled as single units for association and clustering because linkage in the cohort was strong. Among 398 genotyped donors of the cohort, an average of 235,054 unique TCR beta nucleotide sequences were sequenced per donor, roughly 18% of them non-productive. What the work shows at the level of the full study, not this receptor alone: In an earlier analysis of over 550 of the donors, most TCR beta V segments were observed in productive rearrangements about 87% or about 30% of the time, broadly matching IMGT annotations. Correlated functional status among segregating V segments might reflect linkage disequilibrium, but an unknown experimental factor could not be ruled out. The authors suggested that the approach could potentially be generalized to other disease states and immunological phenotypes. Compared with equally common non-associated chains, HLA-associated TCR beta chains in a later analysis were more clonally expanded and had lower generation probabilities. A later analysis found that TCR association rates varied across HLA loci, with DRB1 alleles showing the most associated TCRs and HLA-C alleles the fewest. The classifier was reported to diagnose cytomegalovirus status with high specificity and sensitivity in both the original and validation cohorts. Assigning TCR associations to individual alleles was difficult when HLA alleles, especially DR and DQ, strongly co-occurred. At a false discovery rate of 0.05, a later analysis linked around 15,000 TCR beta sequences to specific HLA alleles. A total of roughly 160 TCR beta chains were listed by the study as associated with cytomegalovirus. A further reported finding was that TCR beta sequences accurately predicted the HLA-A and HLA-B alleles for most subjects in the first cohort. While some public TCRs were present in many individuals, most TCR sequences turned up only very rarely across donors. Sequencing depth was assumed to be roughly uniform across donors in the presence/absence analyses, though that assumption may not hold. Several of the top co-occurrence clusters appeared to be linked to parvovirus B19, influenza, CMV and Epstein-Barr virus, according to a later analysis. Over 15 rarely observed V segments, including chromosome 9 orphons, were excluded from the earlier analysis of about 500 of the donors because counts were too low. In a later genetic analysis, a missense DCLRE1C variant was associated with V-gene and J-gene trimming of TCR beta chains, and the association was replicated in an independent cohort. In a later genetic analysis, fewer N-insertions in productive TCRs were reported among donors in an Asian-associated ancestry cluster than the 666-donor mean. In vitro tests confirmed that a few of the cytomegalovirus-associated TCR beta chains recognize cytomegalovirus antigens. In this cohort, only TCR beta chains were sequenced, and detectable features were limited by the absence of alpha or paired-chain data. Because HLA typing was unavailable for some donors at each locus, only the typed subset was used in association tests. A later analysis found that most CMV-associated TCR beta chains appeared HLA-restricted, with HLA associations seemingly driven largely by CMV exposure. A cluster of highly shared sequence variants was judged likely to represent a technical artifact of the sequencing pipeline. The only immune exposure information available for the cohort was CMV serostatus. The 87-base-pair reads could not distinguish some IMGT-functional V segments, including TRBV6-2 and TRBV6-3, so those segments were excluded.

The cohort was made up of hundreds of healthy bone marrow donors. At the time of sampling, all cohort members were nominally healthy, though unrecorded immune exposures were likely present. The donor tested CMV seropositive and was one of the 289 seropositive cohort members. Each donor provided a peripheral blood sample, and peripheral blood mononuclear cells were used for TCR beta sequencing. Genomic DNA extraction from the blood cell samples was performed with the Qiagen DNeasy Blood Extraction Kit. Its CDR3 holds 16 amino acids, cysteine through phenylalanine. Only the CDR3 region is kept as DNA, spanning 48 bases read in frame from base 1. Sequences SGDLS (CDR1) and YYNGEE (CDR2) are obtained from the germline V gene. V is pared back by 0 bases and J by 7 bases, with 20 bases lying between the germline termini. Turning to this clone: Its binding antigen is unknown. The record has no base qualities; no much larger clone is one base away.

The receptor library was made with the immunoSEQ multiplex PCR assay. For the multiplex PCR, a mixture combining 60 forward primers for TCR Vbeta segments and 13 reverse primers for TCR Jbeta segments was used. The CDR3 region of rearranged TCR beta genes was amplified from genomic DNA with a multiplex PCR assay. On the Illumina HiSeq System, the amplified TCR beta libraries were sequenced as 87-base-pair reads. Concerning the study's data processing: Across the 500 to 750 repertoires, a later analysis counted tens of millions of unique TCR beta chains, 9.5 million to 12 million of which were shared by at least two donors. Raw reads were error-corrected and collapsed into unique sequences by a nearest-neighbor algorithm in which closely related sequences were merged to remove PCR and sequencing errors. To assign V, D and J gene segments, CDR3 sequences were aligned to IMGT reference sequences. For a sequence to be retained, a match of at least six nucleotides was required to both a V gene segment and a J gene segment. A rearrangement was called productive if the CDR3 had no stop codons and remained in frame with V and J, and every other rearrangement was called non-productive. Following IMGT convention, CDR3 was defined as the stretch from the second conserved V-encoded cysteine to the conserved J-encoded phenylalanine. In an earlier analysis of just under 600 of the donors, sequences lacking an unambiguous match to a single V gene segment were excluded. In an earlier analysis of 450 to 700 of the donors, V segments were called functional above 56.7% productive rearrangements and were called segregating when the between-donor standard deviation exceeded 5%. To diagnose cytomegalovirus status from the catalog of TCR beta chain sequences, a statistical classification framework was built. In a later analysis, V and J genes were assigned by comparing TCR nucleotide sequences against IMGT/GENE-DB human TR gene sequences. In a later analysis, CDR3 sequences and most-parsimonious VDJ recombination scenarios were assigned using the TCRdist pipeline. In a later analysis, each TCR beta chain was defined by its CDR3 amino acid sequence together with its V-gene family, and reads without a unique V-gene family were excluded. A later analysis removed several hundred highly shared, low-generation-probability nucleotide sequences to deal with suspected cross-contamination and a sequencing artifact. A later analysis calculated a clonal expansion index for each public chain from normalized within-repertoire ranks of inferred template counts. In a later analysis, generation probabilities were computed using a VDJ recombination model fitted to out-of-frame rearrangements, and the results were checked against IGoR. Hypergeometric tests were used in a later analysis to score TCR-TCR, TCR-HLA and TCR-CMV co-occurrence, with a repertoire-size bias correction applied to the TCR pairs. In a later analysis, false discovery rates were estimated by permuting HLA or CMV assignments 20 times. In a later analysis, co-occurring TCRs were grouped using DBSCAN, with TCRdist sequence similarity added in when clustering inside HLA-allele-positive subsets. Co-occurrence clustering excluded repertoires with fewer than 30,000 or more than 120,000 public chains, plus five with anomalous nucleotide sharing. TCRdb's version of the immuneACCESS table is confined to in-frame rearrangements and falls short of the full clone set. An unresolved V gene accounts for under half of the shortfall where checked; the remainder is of unknown origin. V and J calls and clone size are given by that table; D and trimming were obtained from the DNA. Present in this sample are around 120,000 clones, about 80% of which were seen just once. About 32% of the sample comes from the top ten.

The V gene is TRBV9 and the J gene is TRBJ2-7; the D gene is perhaps TRBD2, on 6 matching bases. The sequence was collected from a man aged 55 to 70 in good health and CMV-seropositive. The sequenced sample was PBMCs. The CDR3 region has the sequence CASSVGGVLTREEQYF. The sequenced DNA: TGTGCCAGCAGCGTAGGGGGGGTCCTTACCAGGGAGGAGCAGTACTTC.